The entry that follows covers one TCR beta chain sequence. Germline V gene data show CDR1 as SQVTM and CDR2 as ANQGSEA. The CDR3 has 13 residues. TCRdb itself ran the 5' RACE reads through MiXCR, one entry per CDR3 protein. Of 99,000 or so distinct CDR3 sequences listed, less than 6% are singletons. This specimen comes from a study of T cells after yellow fever vaccination. The specimen was CD8+ T cells sorted from PBMCs, collected 10 days after the yellow fever booster vaccination. The origin of this receptor is a man between 18 and 29 years old who received the YFV17D yellow fever vaccine. The chain combines TRBV29-1 with TRBJ2-7; 9 nucleotides align to TRBD1. The CDR3, as DNA: TGCAGTGCGACCGGGACAGGGACCTACGAGCAGTACTTC. It is translated as CSATGTGTYEQYF.